This T cell receptor beta chain was captured by sequencing in a study of molecular identifiers for immune sequencing clone quantification. TCRdb reprocessed the PCR reads via MiXCR and lists one record per CDR3 protein. This sample has around 480,000 distinct CDR3 sequences, with about 25% found just once. This clonotype was counted a few times. Its antigen remains unknown. The study, taken as a whole, reports: Clones carrying above 20 RNA copies accounted for over 97% of effector molecules, under 1% in naive cells.

There are 15 residues in the CDR3. The V and J ends lost 6 bases and 0 bases respectively, with 9 bases between them. Germline V gene data show CDR1 as MGHRA and CDR2 as YSYEKL. The chain has TRBV4-1 and TRBJ2-6; no clear D. The sample was naive CD8+ T cells from blood, with Jurkat cell RNA spiked in. Regarding subset: FACS-sorted CD8+CD4-CCR7+CD45RA+ naive T cells. This TCR was sampled from a human donor in good health. Some libraries in this study had Jurkat cell RNA spiked in. This CDR3 is CASRTEFSGANVLTF. The CDR3 DNA follows: TGCGCCAGCAGAACCGAATTCTCTGGGGCCAACGTCCTGACTTTC.